These 18 T cell receptor beta chains were sequenced from one sample in a study of cytomegalovirus exposure and HLA in healthy donors. The PCR ran on 60 Vbeta and 13 Jbeta primers. The table came from immunoSEQ multiplex PCR; TCRdb's copy has only in-frame clones and leaves some out. The repertoire has more than 85,000 clones, around four fifths of them found once; the top ten carry around a tenth. The sample taken for sequencing was PBMCs. The receptors here all came from a man under 40 in good health and CMV-seropositive.

This clone was seen once. The chain uses TRBV7-6 and TRBJ2-6; 10 bases are a match to TRBD1. V lost 2 bases and J lost 0; bases outside the gene matches: 7. Germline CDR1 and CDR2: SGHVS and FNYEAQ. CDR3 size: 19 residues. CDR3 in DNA: TGTGCCAGCAGCTTACGTACCGGGACAGGGGACTCTGGGGCCAACGTCCTGACTTTC. Translating gives CASSLRTGTGDSGANVLTF.

This chain links TRBV6-1 with TRBJ1-6; 9 nucleotides align to TRBD1. V lost 4 bases to trimming and J lost 0 bases; unmatched junction nucleotides: 7. There are 18 residues in the CDR3. Germline V gene sequence: CDR1 MNHNS, CDR2 SASEGT. CDR3: CASSGGTGPSSYNSPLHF. The CDR3 DNA reads as TGTGCCAGCAGTGGGGGGACAGGGCCTAGCTCCTATAATTCACCCCTCCACTTT.

This clone came up a few times. The chain links TRBV5-4 to TRBJ2-2; tentative D call: TRBD2 (5 bases). V was cut by 5 bases and J by 3 bases, with 17 bases left in between. The germline CDR1 and CDR2 sequences are SGHNT and YYREEE (reference sequence). The CDR3 consists of 16 residues. The CDR3 loop is CASRPHPGMDTGELFF. The CDR3 nucleotides are TGTGCCAGCAGACCCCATCCGGGGATGGACACCGGGGAGCTGTTTTTT.

The V and J genes are TRBV18 and TRBJ2-3; 11 nucleotides agree with TRBD1. The CDR3 consists of 16 residues. The V segment lost 5 bases and the J segment 6 bases; nucleotides outside the gene matches: 10. Germline CDR1 and CDR2: KGHSH and LQKENI. CDR3 region: CASSSRTGGPGDTQYF. The CDR3 DNA is TGTGCCAGCTCATCACGGACAGGGGGCCCCGGGGATACGCAGTATTTT.

The V and J genes are TRBV28 and TRBJ1-6; 8 bases fit TRBD1. The V and J ends lost 1 base and 6 bases, in that order; junction bases with no gene match: 5. Germline CDR1 and CDR2: MDHEN and SYDVKM. The CDR3 spans 16 residues. The chain's CDR3 is CASSLSGTGPNSPLHF. The CDR3 DNA sequence: TGTGCCAGCAGTTTATCAGGGACAGGACCTAATTCACCCCTCCACTTT.

The V gene is TRBV10-3, the J gene TRBJ2-1; D is unclear. The CDR3 has 16 amino acids. From germline, CDR1 is ENHRY and CDR2 SYGVKD. The germline V and J ends were trimmed by 6 bases and 2 bases, with 17 bases remaining between them. The CDR3 sequence is CAISNSGSDAYNEQFF. Written as DNA, the CDR3 is TGTGCCATCAGCAATTCCGGGTCCGACGCCTACAATGAGCAGTTCTTC.

This chain joins TRBV30 and TRBJ2-7; perhaps TRBD1 as D (6 bases). CDR1 is GTSNPN and CDR2 is SVGIG in the germline V gene (reference sequence). The CDR3 totals 14 residues. Between the trimmed V and J ends, which lost 2 bases and 4 bases, there was a span of 15 bases. This CDR3 reads CAWSPGQGMYEQYF. Here the CDR3 DNA reads TGTGCCTGGAGTCCGGGTCAGGGGATGTACGAGCAGTACTTC.

The chain combines TRBV28 with TRBJ1-5; D ambiguous. V lost 6 bases and J 1 base, leaving 10 bases between the germline ends. In germline, CDR1 is MDHEN, CDR2 SYDVKM. There are 14 residues in the CDR3. The CDR3: CASRKALSNQPQHF. The CDR3 nucleotides read TGTGCCAGCAGGAAAGCACTGAGCAATCAGCCCCAGCATTTT.

This clone was recorded once. The chain uses TRBV30 and TRBJ2-3; D uncertain. In germline, CDR1 is GTSNPN, CDR2 SVGIG (reference sequence). There are 16 residues in the CDR3. V lost 3 bases and J 6 bases, leaving 22 bases between the germline ends. Written as DNA, the CDR3 is TGTGCCTGGAGCTCTAGTAGGTCGCGGCCTCAGGATACGCAGTATTTT. It translates to CAWSSSRSRPQDTQYF.

The chain couples TRBV2 to TRBJ1-3; 8 bases align to TRBD1. Germline CDR1 SNHLY, CDR2 FYNNEI. V dropped 8 bases and J dropped 2; count of bases not matched to a gene: 14. This CDR3 is built from 17 residues. The CDR3 loop reads CASGFNAGQGPGNTIYF. CDR3 sequence (DNA): TGTGCCAGCGGGTTCAACGCTGGACAGGGACCTGGAAACACCATATATTTT.

This clone was seen only once. V usage is TRBV5-1 and J usage is TRBJ2-3; 10 bases are a match to TRBD2. CDR3 length equals 16 residues. Trimming cost V 1 base and J 5 bases; bases outside gene matches: 7. CDR1 and CDR2 from the germline V gene are SGHRS and YFSETQ. The CDR3 nucleotides read TGCGCCAGCAGCTTGAAAGCGGGGGGGCAGAAAGATACGCAGTATTTT. Its protein is CASSLKAGGQKDTQYF.

The chain couples TRBV19 to TRBJ1-2; TRBD1 might be the D (6 bases). The CDR3 is made up of 14 amino acids. The V gene's germline CDR1 is LNHDA and CDR2 SQIVND (reference sequence). V lost 4 bases to trimming and J lost 1 base, with 10 bases between them. The CDR3 here is CASSTRGVNYGYTF. The CDR3 DNA reads as TGTGCCAGTAGTACCAGGGGCGTTAACTATGGCTACACCTTC.

V and J are TRBV16 and TRBJ1-6, with 7 positions matching TRBD1. The CDR3 length is 16 residues. Germline loops: CDR1 KGHSY, CDR2 FQNENV. The ends lost 2 bases at V and 6 bases at J; junction bases unmatched: 7. The DNA of the CDR3 is TGTGCCAGCAGCCAAAGGGGGCCCAATGGTAATTCACCCCTCCACTTT. Its protein product is CASSQRGPNGNSPLHF.

This rearrangement joins TRBV5-4 to TRBJ2-3; TRBD2 aligns across 9 bases. There are 16 residues in the CDR3. Looked up from germline, CDR1 is SGHNT and CDR2 is YYREEE (reference sequence). Unmatched junction bases numbered 3, after V lost 0 bases and J lost 1 base. The CDR3 coding sequence is TGTGCCAGCAGCTTGGTTATAGCGGGGGGCACAGATACGCAGTATTTT. Amino acid sequence: CASSLVIAGGTDTQYF.

This chain uses TRBV5-4 with TRBJ1-3; D is unresolved. CDR1 is SGHNT, CDR2 YYREEE, per germline (reference sequence). Trimming removed 4 bases from V and 2 bases from J, with 13 bases in between. This CDR3 contains 15 residues. The CDR3 DNA is TGTGCCAGCAGCGCCTGGACTGTGACTGGAAACACCATATATTTT. Encoded protein: CASSAWTVTGNTIYF. Using reference TRBV5-4 and TRBJ1-3 for the parts outside the CDR3, the full variable domain is ETGVTQSPTHLIKTRGQQVTLRCSSQSGHNTVSWYQQALGQGPQFIFQYYREEENGRGNFPPRFSGLQFPNYSSELNVNALELDDSALYLCASSAWTVTGNTIYFGEGSWLTVV.

V and J are TRBV9 and TRBJ2-2; D might be TRBD1 (6 bases). V was trimmed by 4 bases and J by 4 bases, leaving 20 bases between them. The CDR3 contains 17 residues. Looked up from germline, CDR1 is SGDLS and CDR2 is YYNGEE. CDR3 loop: CASSPTLGGTGTGELFF. The DNA of the CDR3 is TGTGCCAGCAGCCCCACTTTAGGGGGAACTGGCACCGGGGAGCTGTTTTTT.

This clone was recorded only once. At the DNA level, this CDR3 is encoded by other sequences in the same sample as well. The chain uses TRBV5-4 and TRBJ2-5, with 7 bases identical to TRBD2. The V segment lost 0 bases and the J segment 6 bases; nucleotides outside the gene matches: 8. The CDR3 runs to 15 residues. Germline CDR1 and CDR2: SGHNT and YYREEE (reference sequence). The DNA for the CDR3 is TGTGCCAGCAGCTTGGCTGGCGGGGGTGGGAAGACCCAGTACTTC. Amino acids: CASSLAGGGGKTQYF.

This chain joins TRBV5-4 and TRBJ2-7; no firm D call. The V end lost 0 bases, the J end lost 2 bases, and 6 bases lay between the germline ends. The CDR3 is 13 residues long. From germline, CDR1 is SGHNT and CDR2 YYREEE (reference sequence). CDR3 region: CASSLGHAYEQYF. CDR3 DNA: TGTGCCAGCAGCTTGGGTCATGCCTACGAGCAGTACTTC.